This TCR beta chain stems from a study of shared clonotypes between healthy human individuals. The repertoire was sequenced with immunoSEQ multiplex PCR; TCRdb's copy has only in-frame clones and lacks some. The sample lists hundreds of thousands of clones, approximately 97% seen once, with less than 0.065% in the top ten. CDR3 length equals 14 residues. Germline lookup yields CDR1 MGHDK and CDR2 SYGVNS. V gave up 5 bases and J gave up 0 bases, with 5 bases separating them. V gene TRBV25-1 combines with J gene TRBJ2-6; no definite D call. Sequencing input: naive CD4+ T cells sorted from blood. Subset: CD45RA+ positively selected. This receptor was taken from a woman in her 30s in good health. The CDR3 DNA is TGTGCCAGCAGTACAACCTCTGGGGCCAACGTCCTGACTTTC. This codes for CASSTTSGANVLTF.